Below are 17 T cell receptor beta chains sequenced from a single sample in a study of human T cells and chemical hapten exposure. Time point defined: patch test 3, about 24 weeks after DPC sensitization. Sample treatment: therapeutic diphenylcyclopropenone sensitization with weekly scalp DPC. One entry per CDR3 protein, called by TCRdb with MiXCR from the RACE reads. In the table there are approximately 110,000 distinct CDR3 sequences, less than 45% of which are singletons. The source was whole blood, collected in connection with sensitization to the hapten diphenylcyclopropenone (DPC). These receptors all come from a middle-aged man with alopecia areata. Some clones in this sample may be carry-over from other donors' samples.

This sequence joins TRBV6-2 or TRBV6-3 and TRBJ2-1; 12 bases line up with TRBD2. CDR1 MNHEY and CDR2 SVGEGT come from the germline V gene. V lost 5 bases to trimming and J lost 2 bases; unmatched junction nucleotides: 4. This CDR3 has 16 amino acids. For the CDR3, the DNA is TGTGCCAGCAGTCTAGCGGGAGGGGGGGCCTACAATGAGCAGTTCTTC. It codes for CASSLAGGGAYNEQFF.

This clonotype was observed a few times. The CDR3 DNA reads TGTGCCAGTAGTAACGGTGCCTACGAGCAGTACTTC. It encodes CASSNGAYEQYF. V and J are TRBV19 and TRBJ2-7; D remains ambiguous. Germline CDR1 is LNHDA and CDR2 is SQIVND (reference sequence). V lost 4 bases to trimming and J lost 2 bases, with 6 bases between them. The CDR3 is 12 amino acids.

This clonotype was seen only a few times. The V call is TRBV7-9, the J call TRBJ2-5; D gene uncertain. V shed 4 bases and J shed 0 bases, with 9 bases lying between them. The CDR3 is made up of 14 amino acids. The germline V gene encodes CDR1 SEHNR and CDR2 FQNEAQ (reference sequence). DNA for the CDR3: TGTGCCAGCAGCTCAGGCGCCTACCAAGAGACCCAGTACTTC. It yields the protein CASSSGAYQETQYF.

This clonotype was picked up a small number of times. The chain has TRBV7-9 and TRBJ2-1; 13 nucleotides line up with TRBD2. V shed 5 bases and J 6 bases; nucleotides not matched to a gene: 10. Per the germline V gene, CDR1 is SEHNR and CDR2 is FQNEAQ (reference sequence). This CDR3 comprises 17 residues. The CDR3 loop is CASSPGSGTSGTNEQFF. The CDR3 coding sequence is TGTGCCAGCAGCCCGGGGTCCGGGACTAGCGGGACCAATGAGCAGTTCTTC.

The chain joins TRBV7-8 to TRBJ1-1; D perhaps matches TRBD1 (6 bases). This CDR3 has 15 amino acids. Trimming stripped 1 base from V and 4 bases from J, with 13 bases between. Germline loops: CDR1 SGHVS, CDR2 FQNEAQ. In DNA form, the CDR3 reads TGTGCCAGCAGCTTAGTCCAGGGGACGGGCACTGAAGCTTTCTTT. Its protein product is CASSLVQGTGTEAFF.

The gene calls are TRBV7-2 and TRBJ2-1; TRBD2 matches 10 bases. Germline V lookup: CDR1 SGHTA, CDR2 FQGNSA. The CDR3 has 15 amino acids. With V trimmed by 6 bases and J by 6 bases, 8 bases remained unmatched. The DNA for the CDR3 is TGTGCCAGCAGACGGACTAGCGGATCCCTCAATGAGCAGTTCTTC. Encoded protein: CASRRTSGSLNEQFF.

The chain uses TRBV10-3 and TRBJ2-1; D not certain. In germline, CDR1 is ENHRY, CDR2 SYGVKD. Between the trimmed V and J ends, which lost 4 bases and 6 bases, there was a span of 13 bases. The CDR3 consists of 14 residues. The CDR3 bases are TGTGCCATCAGTGGTGGGGTACTTTCCAATGAGCAGTTCTTC. Amino acids: CAISGGVLSNEQFF.

This sequence joins TRBV30 and TRBJ2-1, with a tentative D call TRBD2 (6 bases). In germline, CDR1 is GTSNPN, CDR2 SVGIG (reference sequence). The length of the CDR3 is 14 residues. Trimming left V 3 bases short and J 9 bases short, with 18 bases between. In DNA, the CDR3 is TGTGCCTGGAGCCAAGCCCCCGGGGGTCGTGAGCAGTTCTTC. Amino acid sequence: CAWSQAPGGREQFF.

This clonotype has a count of ten or more. V and J are TRBV29-1 and TRBJ2-7; TRBD2 matches 12 bases. Germline V gene sequence: CDR1 SQVTM, CDR2 ANQGSEA. J gave up 7 bases and V 8 bases, and 9 bases lay outside the gene matches. The CDR3 covers 13 residues. Here the CDR3 reads CSMTSGSNREQYF. For the CDR3, the DNA is TGCAGCATGACTAGCGGGAGTAATCGGGAGCAGTACTTC.

This clonotype has more than one count but fewer than ten. The chain carries TRBV2 and TRBJ2-5; no clear D. The CDR3 is 12 residues long. V was shortened by 6 bases and J by 2 bases, with 7 bases between the two germline ends. The germline CDR1 and CDR2 sequences are SNHLY and FYNNEI. The CDR3 sequence is CASRSDQETQYF. The CDR3, as DNA: TGTGCCAGCAGGTCCGATCAAGAGACCCAGTACTTC. Looking up the rest from reference TRBV2 and TRBJ2-5 gives the full variable domain: EPEVTQTPSHQVTQMGQEVILRCVPISNHLYFYWYRQILGQKVEFLVSFYNNEISEKSEIFDDQFSVERPDGSNFTLKIRSTKLEDSAMYFCASRSDQETQYFGPGTRLLVL.

This chain joins TRBV18 and TRBJ2-3, with TRBD2 identical over 11 bases. The germline gives CDR1 KGHSH, CDR2 LQKENI. V trimming: 3 bases; J trimming: 4 bases; junction bases outside the gene matches: 9. This CDR3 has 17 residues. The chain's CDR3 is CASSPLASGRNADTQYF. The CDR3 bases are TGTGCCAGCTCACCCTTGGCTAGCGGGAGGAATGCAGATACGCAGTATTTT.

The chain combines TRBV6-5 with TRBJ2-1; D is possibly TRBD2 (7 bases). Germline V gene data show CDR1 as MNHEY and CDR2 as SVGAGI. Trimming pared 6 bases from V and 6 bases from J, leaving 27 bases between. The length of the CDR3 is 18 residues. The CDR3 spells CASRQRVGGGAGINEQFF. In DNA form, the CDR3 reads TGTGCCAGCAGGCAACGGGTCGGCGGGGGCGCGGGGATCAATGAGCAGTTCTTC.

The chain is built from TRBV6-5 and TRBJ1-3, with 7 bases that match TRBD1. J gave up 2 bases and V 2 bases, and 3 bases lay outside the gene matches. The V gene's germline CDR1 is MNHEY and CDR2 SVGAGI. The CDR3 length is 15 residues. Here the CDR3 reads CASSYTDRAGNTIYF. The CDR3 nucleotides are TGTGCCAGCAGTTACACCGACAGGGCTGGAAACACCATATATTTT.

The V call is TRBV20-1, the J call TRBJ2-3, with 10 positions matching TRBD2. The CDR3 length is 15 residues. Germline-derived CDR1 and CDR2 are DFQATT and SNEGSKA (reference sequence). V lost 5 bases, J lost 4 bases, and 9 bases stayed unmatched. The CDR3 coding sequence is TGCAGTGCTCCCGGGACTAGCGCTTCGGCAGATACGCAGTATTTT. Amino acid sequence: CSAPGTSASADTQYF.

This clonotype came up a few times. The chain employs TRBV12-3 or TRBV12-4 and TRBJ2-2; 9 bases agree with TRBD2. CDR3 length: 15 residues. Trimming removed 8 bases from V and 2 bases from J; junction bases left unmatched: 6. CDR3 nucleotide sequence: TGTGCCAGCCTACCCGGGACTAGCAACACCGGGGAGCTGTTTTTT. The encoded protein is CASLPGTSNTGELFF.

This clonotype was observed a handful of times. V is TRBV18 and J is TRBJ1-3, with no clear D. V was trimmed by 3 bases and J by 0 bases, leaving 12 bases between them. This CDR3 has 16 residues. Germline V gene sequence: CDR1 KGHSH, CDR2 LQKENI. The CDR3: CASSPLDASSGNTIYF. The CDR3 DNA reads TGTGCCAGCTCACCTTTGGACGCAAGCTCTGGAAACACCATATATTTT.

This clonotype was found a few times. The rearrangement joins TRBV13 to TRBJ2-7; the D gene could be TRBD1 or TRBD2 (5 bases each). The germline CDR1 and CDR2 sequences are PRHDT and FYEKMQ (reference sequence). The CDR3 extends over 14 amino acids. V was shortened by 4 bases and J by 3 bases, with 13 bases between the two germline ends. As DNA, the CDR3 is TGTGCCAGCAGCTCCCGGGGCTCAGTCTACGAGCAGTACGTC. This codes for CASSSRGSVYEQYV.